The rows below give T cell receptor beta chains drawn from one sample of a study of regulatory T cells in long-lasting Graves disease. MiXCR was run by TCRdb on the multiplex PCR reads, yielding one entry per CDR3 protein. The data contain a few hundred thousand distinct CDR3 sequences, less than 30% of them singletons. The sequenced sample was peripheral blood mononuclear cells (PBMCs), obtained when the disease was refractory, from a patient treated with antithyroid drugs. All receptors come from a middle-aged woman with Graves disease. Each CDR3 is given with its conserved first and last residue. D genes are given only for firm matches. Some rows have no size entry. The others give once, few or many, or a class for an expanded clone.

D	size	V	J	DNA	CDR3
TRBD1	many	TRBV11-2	TRBJ2-7	TGTGCCAGCAGCCTAGAGGACAGGGAGTGGGACGAGCAGTACTTC	CASSLEDREWDEQYF
TRBD1	.	TRBV5-1	TRBJ2-7	TGCGCCAGCAGCCTGGGCCCCCAGGGGGCATTCTCCTACGAGCAGTACTTC	CASSLGPQGAFSYEQYF
.	many	TRBV28	TRBJ2-7	TGTGCCAGCAGTTCCGTTCCCCTCTACGAGCAGTACTTC	CASSSVPLYEQYF
.	.	TRBV27	TRBJ2-7	TGTGCCAGCAGCCTCCGCGGGACAGTCTACGAGCAGTACTTC	CASSLRGTVYEQYF
.	few	TRBV11-2	TRBJ1-3	TGTGCCAGCAGCTTTACTTCCTACGGAAACACCATATATTTT	CASSFTSYGNTIYF
.	many	TRBV2	TRBJ2-2	TGTGCCAGCAGTGAATGGGAAACCGGGGAGCTGTTTTTT	CASSEWETGELFF
TRBD1	many	TRBV12-3/TRBV12-4	TRBJ2-7	TGTGCCAGCAGTTTACAGGGGGCGGTCTACGAGCAGTACTTC	CASSLQGAVYEQYF
.	many	TRBV5-1	TRBJ1-5	TGCGCCAGCAGCCCCGACGAACGGAATCAGCCCCAGCATTTT	CASSPDERNQPQHF
TRBD2	many	TRBV3-1	TRBJ2-4	TGTGCCAGCAGCCGGCGGGGGGTAGCCAAAAACATTCAGTACTTC	CASSRRGVAKNIQYF
.	few	TRBV11-2	TRBJ2-3	TGTGCCAGCAGCCATCCCCTAACCACAGGTGCCAAGGGGGATACGCAGTATTTT	CASSHPLTTGAKGDTQYF
TRBD1	few	TRBV20-1	TRBJ1-2	TGCAGTGCCACCACAGGGGCAGTTTATGGCTACACCTTC	CSATTGAVYGYTF
.	.	TRBV7-3	TRBJ2-5	TGTGCCAGCAGCTGGTCAGCCCAAGAGACCCAGTACTTC	CASSWSAQETQYF
.	many	TRBV28	TRBJ1-1	TGTGCCAGCAGACTCCCGCTGAACACTGAAGCTTTCTTT	CASRLPLNTEAFF
.	.	TRBV27	TRBJ2-1	TGTGCCAGCAGACCACCCTACTTGTCCAATGAGCAGTTCTTC	CASRPPYLSNEQFF
.	few	TRBV10-3	TRBJ1-4	TGTGCCATCAGTGACCTGCCTGCAACTAATGAAAAACTGTTTTTT	CAISDLPATNEKLFF
TRBD1	.	TRBV27	TRBJ1-1	TGTGCCAGCAGTTCCGGGACAGGGGGCGACACTGAAGCTTTCTTT	CASSSGTGGDTEAFF
TRBD1	.	TRBV20-1	TRBJ2-7	TGCAGTGCTCGGCCGCTAGGACAGGGGGCATACGAGCAGTACTTC	CSARPLGQGAYEQYF
.	many	TRBV15	TRBJ2-7	TGTGCCACCAGGCCGGACAGAGGCCGCTCCTACGAGCAGTACTTC	CATRPDRGRSYEQYF
.	few	TRBV7-3	TRBJ2-7	TGTGCCAGCATCGACACGTACGAGCAGTACTTC	CASIDTYEQYF
TRBD1	many	TRBV6-1	TRBJ1-5	TGTGCCAGCAGCGTGACAGGGTCCAATCAGCCCCAGCATTTT	CASSVTGSNQPQHF
.	many	TRBV2	TRBJ1-4	TGTGCCAGCAGGACCCCCTACAGAGCAACTAATGAAAAACTGTTTTTT	CASRTPYRATNEKLFF
TRBD1	many	TRBV2	TRBJ2-7	TGTGCCAGCAGTGATAGGACAGGGTCTAGCGAGCAGTACTTC	CASSDRTGSSEQYF
TRBD2	.	TRBV20-1	TRBJ2-7	TGCAGTGCTAGAGACTTGCGACTAGCACCATTTGAGCAGTACTTC	CSARDLRLAPFEQYF
TRBD1	.	TRBV2	TRBJ2-2	TGTGCCAGTAGGACCGACAGGGAAGCCGGGGAGCTGTTTTTT	CASRTDREAGELFF
TRBD1	few	TRBV7-9	TRBJ2-7	TGTGCCAGCAGCTTAACCGGGACAGGGAACGAGCAGTACTTC	CASSLTGTGNEQYF